This T cell receptor (beta chain) is from a study of glioma-infiltrating T cells after dendritic cell vaccination. Data came from immunoSEQ multiplex PCR; TCRdb stores just in-frame clones and leaves some out. The table shows around 72,000 clones, with around 81% occurring only once. CDR3 length equals 16 residues. Trimming took off 4 bases at V and 6 bases at J, with 22 bases between the two ends. CDR1 SGHRS and CDR2 YFSETQ come from the germline V gene. The gene calls are TRBV5-1 and TRBJ1-2; D ambiguous. This material consisted of blood, taken before dendritic cell vaccination. The sequence derives from a human donor with glioblastoma. The CDR3 DNA sequence: TGCGCCAGCAGCCCGGCCGGGTGGTCCGATCGAGATGGCTACACCTTC. This encodes CASSPAGWSDRDGYTF.